A single sample gave rise to the 30 T cell receptor beta chains below, sequenced in a study of T cell clonality in common variable immunodeficiency. The data were produced by immunoSEQ multiplex PCR, yet TCRdb's version contains in-frame clones alone and is incomplete. The specimen gives about 43,000 clones without singletons; the ten biggest hold approximately 2%. What was sequenced was peripheral blood mononuclear cells. These receptors were obtained from a person between 18 and 75 years old in good health.

This clone has at least ten counts. The read halts 3 residues ahead of the CDR3 end, with the missing end drawn from the germline J gene. The V call is TRBV5-1, the J call TRBJ2-7, with D possibly TRBD1 on 5 matching bases. The CDR3 totals 12 residues. Germline-derived CDR1 and CDR2 are SGHRS and YFSETQ. V was shortened by 3 bases and J by 4 bases, with 8 bases between the two germline ends. The CDR3 DNA, read in part, is TGCGCCAGCAGCTCGACAGATTACGAG. It encodes CASSSTDYE. The full CDR3 protein is CASSSTDYEQYF.

At least ten counts were recorded for this clone. Read data end 3 residues before the CDR3 end; the end is taken from the germline J gene. The J gene is TRBJ1-3, the V gene TRBV13; no definite D call. The CDR3 sequence is 16 residues long. Trimming cost V 3 bases and J 0 bases, with 12 bases left between them. CDR1 PRHDT and CDR2 FYEKMQ come from the germline V gene (reference sequence). CDR3 sequence: CASSLVPGFSGNTIYF. Partial CDR3 DNA: TGTGCCAGCAGCTTGGTACCAGGCTTCTCTGGAAACACC.

This clone showed up many times. The read terminates 3 residues ahead of where the CDR3 ends, so the germline J gene completes it. This chain joins TRBV29-1 and TRBJ2-5, with TRBD2 matching over 10 bases. The J segment lost 3 bases and the V segment lost 5 bases, leaving 3 bases of the junction unmatched. The germline gives CDR1 SQVTM, CDR2 ANQGSEA. This CDR3 has 13 amino acids. CDR3 bases read: TGCAGCGTTTTGCTAGCGGGGGAAGAGACC. Translating gives CSVLLAGEET. Given in full, the CDR3 is CSVLLAGEETQYF. Full variable domain (missing parts from reference TRBV29-1 and TRBJ2-5): SAVISQKPSRDICQRGTSLTIQCQVDSQVTMMFWYRQQPGQSLTLIATANQGSEATYESGFVIDKFPISRPNLTFSTLTVSNMSPEDSSIYLCSVLLAGEETQYFGPGTRLLVL.

In this sample, this clone turned up many times. The read terminates 3 residues before the CDR3 end, so the remaining end is supplied by the germline J gene. The chain recombines TRBV30 with TRBJ2-1; 9 bases match TRBD1. The CDR3 has 13 amino acids. Germline V gives CDR1 GTSNPN, CDR2 SVGIG (reference sequence). J lost 2 bases, V lost 7 bases, and 3 bases had no gene match. CDR3 region: CAFRDRAYNEQFF. CDR3 DNA, as far as it was read: TGTGCCTTCCGGGACAGGGCCTACAATGAG.

This clone appeared many times. The read finishes 3 residues shy of the CDR3 end, and the germline J gene is used to complete it. The chain links TRBV20-1 to TRBJ2-7; TRBD2 matches 11 bases. The CDR3 spans 15 residues. V gave up 3 bases and J gave up 2 bases; unmatched junction bases: 6. Germline CDR1 and CDR2: DFQATT and SNEGSKA (reference sequence). The CDR3 DNA, read in part, is TGCAGTGCTAGGATAGCGGGGGGGCCAACCTACGAG. It specifies CSARIAGGPTYE. The whole CDR3 sequence reads CSARIAGGPTYEQYF.

This clone was counted at least ten times. The CDR3 is cut off 3 residues early in the read; its end comes from the germline J gene. The rearrangement links TRBV6-1 to TRBJ1-2, with 7 bases fitting TRBD1. Germline CDR1 is MNHNS and CDR2 is SASEGT. This CDR3 has 14 amino acids. With 1 base clipped from V and 7 bases from J, the junction kept 6 bases outside the gene matches. CDR3 DNA (partial): TGTGCCAGCAGTGAAGAGGCAGGGGGAAGTGGC. Residues: CASSEEAGGSG. The whole CDR3 region reads CASSEEAGGSGYTF.

This clone was counted ten times or more. The read falls 3 residues short of the CDR3 end, and the missing part is taken from the germline J gene. The chain recombines TRBV15 with TRBJ2-7, with a possible D match to TRBD1 (5 bases). Trimming took off 3 bases at V and 0 bases at J, with 15 bases between the two ends. Per the germline V gene, CDR1 is LNHNV and CDR2 is YYDKDF (reference sequence). The CDR3 is 16 amino acids. The DNA read from the CDR3 is TGTGCCACCAGCAGGTTTGGACAATTGGACTCCTACGAG. This codes for CATSRFGQLDSYE. The whole CDR3 sequence reads CATSRFGQLDSYEQYF.

This clone was picked up many times. The junction differs from germline at one of its ends, possibly a read error. The CDR3 end lies 3 residues beyond the end of the read and is filled in from the germline J gene. The chain couples TRBV4-2 to TRBJ2-1, with D possibly TRBD1 on 6 matching bases. Germline V gene lookup returns CDR1 LGHNA and CDR2 YNFKEQ. The CDR3 extends over 16 amino acids. The DNA read from the CDR3 is TGCGCCAGCAGCCAAGATATAGGGACACTTTACAATGAG. Protein: CASSQDIGTLYNE. The entire CDR3 protein is CASSQDIGTLYNEQFF.

This clone has at least ten counts. At one boundary the junction diverges from the germline segment, which might be a read error. The read ends 3 residues before the CDR3 terminus; that terminus is restored from the germline J gene. The chain combines TRBV19 with TRBJ1-1; D remains ambiguous. The CDR3 is made up of 13 amino acids. The germline CDR1 and CDR2 sequences are LNHDA and SQIVND (reference sequence). CDR3 DNA, as far as it was read: TGTGTCAGTAGGCAGCAGGAGGTCACTGAA. Its protein product is CVSRQQEVTE. The CDR3, in full, reads CVSRQQEVTEAFF. The variable domain in full, completed from reference TRBV19 and TRBJ1-1, reads DGGITQSPKYLFRKEGQNVTLSCEQNLNHDAMYWYRQDPGQGLRLIYYSQIVNDFQKGDIAEGYSVSREKKESFPLTVTSAQKNPTAFYLCVSRQQEVTEAFFGQGTRLTVV.

In this sample, this clone turned up many times. The read is 3 residues too short to cover the CDR3 end, so that end is filled in from the germline J gene. The chain has TRBV3-1 (or the pseudogene TRBV3-2) and TRBJ2-3; D remains unclear. Germline lookup yields CDR1 LGHDT and CDR2 YNNKEL (reference sequence). The CDR3 consists of 16 residues. With 4 bases removed from V and 0 bases from J, the gap between germline ends came to 14 bases. CDR3 DNA, as far as it was read: TGTGCCAGCAGCCCACCCAGCGTTCCAAGCACAGATACG. Its protein is CASSPPSVPSTDT. The full CDR3 protein is CASSPPSVPSTDTQYF.

This clone was seen many times. The read halts 3 residues ahead of the CDR3 end, with the missing end drawn from the germline J gene. This chain connects TRBV30 to TRBJ1-2; D is undetermined. Germline CDR1 and CDR2: GTSNPN and SVGIG (reference sequence). There are 13 residues in the CDR3. V lost 2 bases and J 7 bases, leaving 14 bases between the germline ends. The DNA read from the CDR3 is TGTGCCTGGAGTTCCCCTCCGGGTAGTGGC. It translates to CAWSSPPGSG. The whole CDR3 region reads CAWSSPPGSGYTF.

This clone was picked up many times. The sequenced fragment ends 3 residues before the CDR3 boundary, so the rest is inferred from the germline J gene. The chain recombines TRBV7-9 with TRBJ1-2; possible D gene TRBD1, 5 bases. The CDR3 is 13 residues long. V lost 2 bases, J lost 6 bases, and 10 bases lay in between. Germline CDR1 and CDR2: SEHNR and FQNEAQ (reference sequence). Here the CDR3 reads CASSLPREDGYTF. CDR3 bases read: TGTGCCAGCAGCTTACCCAGGGAAGATGGC.

This clone occurred many times. The sequenced fragment ends 3 residues before the CDR3 boundary, so the rest is inferred from the germline J gene. The chain uses TRBV6-2 or TRBV6-3 and TRBJ1-1, with D possibly being TRBD1 (6 bases). V gave up 7 bases and J gave up 5 bases, with 17 bases separating them. The CDR3 extends over 14 amino acids. Germline V gene lookup returns CDR1 MNHEY and CDR2 SVGEGT. CDR3 bases read: TGTGCCAGCAACCCCCACAGGGTGGAAACTGAA. It codes for CASNPHRVETE. The entire CDR3 reads CASNPHRVETEAFF.

This clone occurred many times. The read falls 3 residues short of the CDR3 end, and the missing part is taken from the germline J gene. The chain has TRBV29-1 and TRBJ1-2, with D tentatively TRBD1 (5 bases). CDR1 is SQVTM and CDR2 is ANQGSEA in the germline V gene. The CDR3 length is 12 residues. The part of the CDR3 DNA that was read is TGCAGCGTTGAAGGCAGGGTTGGAGGC. Translating it yields CSVEGRVGG. The entire CDR3 protein is CSVEGRVGGYTF. The full variable domain, its missing parts supplied by reference TRBV29-1 and TRBJ1-2, is SAVISQKPSRDICQRGTSLTIQCQVDSQVTMMFWYRQQPGQSLTLIATANQGSEATYESGFVIDKFPISRPNLTFSTLTVSNMSPEDSSIYLCSVEGRVGGYTFGSGTRLTVV.

This clone was seen many times. The read falls 3 residues short of the CDR3 end, and the missing part is taken from the germline J gene. The V call is TRBV13, the J call TRBJ2-1; 12 bases map to TRBD1. Germline-derived CDR1 and CDR2 are PRHDT and FYEKMQ (reference sequence). V was pared by 5 bases and J by 9 bases, with 5 bases of the junction left unmatched. CDR3 size: 14 residues. The CDR3 region is CASSPGQGASEQFF. CDR3 DNA, as far as it was read: TGTGCCAGCAGCCCGGGACAGGGGGCGAGTGAG.

Ten or more counts support this clone. The read stops 3 residues short of the end of the CDR3; the missing end is completed from the germline J gene. The genes are TRBV19 and TRBJ2-3, with 7 positions matching TRBD1. CDR3 length equals 17 residues. J gave up 2 bases and V 4 bases, and 12 bases lay outside the gene matches. Germline loops: CDR1 LNHDA, CDR2 SQIVND (reference sequence). CDR3 amino acids: CASSSLGDSRFTDTQYF. The DNA read from the CDR3 is TGTGCCAGTAGTAGCCTAGGGGACAGTCGTTTCACAGATACG.

This clone was counted at least ten times. At one end the junction does not follow the germline gene, possibly because of a read error. Read data end 3 residues before the CDR3 end; the end is taken from the germline J gene. This chain connects TRBV4-2 to TRBJ2-3; 8 bases are shared with TRBD2. This CDR3 comprises 17 residues. Germline V gene lookup returns CDR1 LGHNA and CDR2 YNFKEQ. The CDR3 loop reads CASSQDIRGGRTDTQYF. Incomplete CDR3 DNA: TGCGCCAGCAGCCAAGATATCCGCGGGGGGAGAACAGATACG.

In its sample, this clone was seen many times. With the read ending 3 residues before the CDR3 end, the germline J gene is used to fill in that end. At the DNA level, this CDR3 is encoded by other sequences in the same sample as well. V is TRBV7-3 and J is TRBJ2-1; D is uncertain. The germline gives CDR1 SGHTA, CDR2 FQGTGA. The CDR3 consists of 15 residues. Trimming pared 1 base from V and 0 bases from J, leaving 7 bases between. CDR3 DNA (partial): TGTGCCAGCAGCTTAATAGCCAACTCCTACAATGAG. The encoded protein is CASSLIANSYNE. The complete CDR3 sequence is CASSLIANSYNEQFF.

This clone was seen many times. Read coverage stops 3 residues before the CDR3 terminus; the germline J gene supplies the remainder. The chain joins TRBV20-1 to TRBJ1-4; D perhaps matches TRBD1 (5 bases). Germline-derived CDR1 and CDR2 are DFQATT and SNEGSKA (reference sequence). The CDR3 loop spans 14 amino acids. V was shortened by 4 bases and J by 8 bases, with 17 bases between the two germline ends. The CDR3 sequence: CSAKKSQGREKLFF. CDR3 DNA, as far as it was read: TGCAGTGCTAAGAAATCCCAGGGTCGGGAAAAA.

This clone was recorded at least ten times. Sequencing ends 3 residues short of the CDR3 end; the germline J gene provides the rest. The chain links TRBV10-1 to TRBJ1-1, with 9 nucleotides matching TRBD1. The germline CDR1 and CDR2 sequences are WNHNN and SYGVQD (reference sequence). J lost 0 bases, V lost 2 bases, and 7 bases had no gene match. The length of the CDR3 is 17 residues. The CDR3 region is CASSETTGQGMNTEAFF. The CDR3 bases that were read are TGCGCCAGCAGTGAGACTACGGGACAGGGTATGAACACTGAA.

In its sample, this clone was seen many times. Read sequence stops 3 residues before the CDR3 end, and the germline J gene provides the missing end. V usage is TRBV30 and J usage is TRBJ2-7, with 7 bases identical to TRBD2. CDR1 is GTSNPN, CDR2 SVGIG, per germline (reference sequence). The CDR3 totals 15 residues. Losses at the gene ends were 2 bases for V and 0 bases for J; bases not matched to a gene: 7. The CDR3 DNA, read in part, is TGTGCCTGGAGTTGGGGCGGGACTAACTCCTACGAG. Residues: CAWSWGGTNSYE. Given in full, the CDR3 is CAWSWGGTNSYEQYF.

This clone was recorded many times. The read falls 3 residues short of the CDR3 end, and the missing part is taken from the germline J gene. The V and J genes are TRBV29-1 and TRBJ2-3, with 8 bases fitting TRBD2. Germline-derived CDR1 and CDR2 are SQVTM and ANQGSEA. The CDR3 totals 12 residues. The DNA read from the CDR3 is TGCAGCGTCGAGCGGGAGAAAGAGACG. It encodes CSVEREKET. The CDR3 reads in full as CSVEREKETQYF.

This clone was counted ten times or more. The DNA ends 3 residues before the CDR3 does, and the rest of the CDR3 is filled in from the germline J gene. The rearrangement links TRBV20-1 to TRBJ1-4; 8 bases are a match to TRBD1. The germline V gene encodes CDR1 DFQATT and CDR2 SNEGSKA (reference sequence). CDR3 length: 15 residues. Trimming took 5 bases from V and 5 from J; bases not matched to a gene: 10. The CDR3: CSAGIPGQANEKLFF. The sequenced CDR3 bases are TGCAGTGCTGGCATCCCGGGACAGGCCAATGAAAAA.

This clone was recorded many times. The CDR3 spells CASSSRGGGWTGELFF. The CDR3 DNA, read in part, is TGTGCCAGCAGCTCCCGAGGGGGCGGATGGACCGGGGAG. The V and J genes are TRBV7-3 and TRBJ2-2; TRBD1 matches at 7 bases. The read halts 3 residues ahead of the CDR3 end, with the missing end drawn from the germline J gene. Germline lookup yields CDR1 SGHTA and CDR2 FQGTGA. The V segment lost 4 bases and the J segment 5 bases; nucleotides outside the gene matches: 10. This CDR3 has 16 residues.

This clone was seen ten or more times. The read gets to within 3 residues of the CDR3 end, and the germline J gene fills in the rest. The chain uses TRBV10-3 and TRBJ2-1, with D unresolved. Germline loops: CDR1 ENHRY, CDR2 SYGVKD. Trimming left V 3 bases short and J 4 bases short, with 13 bases between. The CDR3 spans 15 residues. The CDR3 spells CAISDSIARYNEQFF. The sequenced CDR3 bases are TGTGCCATCAGTGACTCCATCGCGAGATACAATGAG.

This clone was picked up many times. The read ends 3 residues early relative to the CDR3; the germline J gene fills the gap. This chain uses TRBV11-3 with TRBJ2-1; TRBD2 matches 13 bases. This CDR3 is built from 15 residues. CDR1 is SGHNT, CDR2 YENEEA, per germline. The J segment lost 5 bases and the V segment lost 5 bases, leaving 3 bases of the junction unmatched. This CDR3 reads CASSPGTSGNNEQFF. CDR3 DNA, as far as it was read: TGTGCCAGCAGCCCCGGGACTAGCGGGAACAATGAG.

This clone showed up many times. The read terminates 3 residues before the CDR3 end, so the remaining end is supplied by the germline J gene. The chain employs TRBV7-7 and TRBJ1-1, with no clear D. The CDR3 loop spans 13 amino acids. Trimming took 0 bases from V and 3 from J, leaving 5 bases between them. Germline V gene lookup returns CDR1 SSHAT and CDR2 FNYEAQ (reference sequence). CDR3 protein: CASSLASDTEAFF. The CDR3 DNA, read in part, is TGTGCCAGCAGCTTAGCGTCCGACACTGAA.

This clone was seen many times. CDR3 DNA (partial): TGTGCCAGTAGCTCCGGGGGGGGGTCTAACCAGCCC. Its translation: CASSSGGGSNQP. The CDR3 in full is CASSSGGGSNQPQHF. The V and J genes are TRBV19 and TRBJ1-5, with D perhaps matching TRBD1 (5 bases). The read falls 3 residues short of the CDR3 end, and the missing part is taken from the germline J gene. CDR3 length: 15 residues. Trimming took 6 bases from V and 7 from J, leaving 19 bases between them. The germline V gene has CDR1 LNHDA and CDR2 SQIVND (reference sequence).

There are many counts of this clone. The read terminates 3 residues before the CDR3 end, so the remaining end is supplied by the germline J gene. The chain has TRBV30 and TRBJ1-5, with TRBD1 matching 9 bases. In germline, CDR1 is GTSNPN, CDR2 SVGIG (reference sequence). This CDR3 contains 13 residues. After removal of 5 bases from V and 4 bases from J, the junction contained 3 bases not matched to a gene. The CDR3 loop is CAWSDRGNQPQHF. Partial CDR3 DNA: TGTGCCTGGTCGGACAGGGGAAATCAGCCC.

This clone was observed many times. Sequencing ends 3 residues short of the CDR3 end; the germline J gene provides the rest. V and J are TRBV6-1 and TRBJ2-7; 9 bases match TRBD1. V lost 0 bases, J lost 3 bases, and 15 bases stayed unmatched. The CDR3 is made up of 19 amino acids. Germline-derived CDR1 and CDR2 are MNHNS and SASEGT. The CDR3 sequence is CASSEAGPYTGGEYYEQYF. The CDR3 DNA, read in part, is TGTGCCAGCAGTGAAGCGGGTCCCTATACAGGGGGCGAATACTACGAG.